The 16 T cell receptor beta chains below were found in one sample sequenced in a study of CD8 T cells in ankylosing spondylitis. MiXCR, run by TCRdb on the 5' RACE reads, gives a single entry per CDR3 protein. Seen here are some 130,000 distinct CDR3 sequences, about 7% observed once, and the top ten hold around 12%. The sequenced sample consisted of blood, either unsorted or a sorted T cell fraction (not recorded which). Every receptor here comes from a female donor with ankylosing spondylitis or in good health (not recorded which).

This clonotype has a count of ten or more. The V and J genes are TRBV29-1 and TRBJ2-1, with D maybe TRBD1 (6 bases). Germline V gene sequence: CDR1 SQVTM, CDR2 ANQGSEA. CDR3 size: 14 residues. V was trimmed by 7 bases and J by 7 bases, leaving 20 bases between them. CDR3 DNA: TGCAGCGGGGGGACACCTGAGCTGCGGAATGAGCAGTTCTTC. This gives the protein CSGGTPELRNEQFF.

The chain links TRBV6-1 to TRBJ1-1; weak D call: TRBD1 (6 bases). This CDR3 has 15 residues. With 3 bases removed from V and 0 bases from J, the gap between germline ends came to 11 bases. CDR1 MNHNS and CDR2 SASEGT come from the germline V gene. DNA of the CDR3: TGTGCCAGCAGTGACCGGGGGGCTTTGAACACTGAAGCTTTCTTT. Its protein is CASSDRGALNTEAFF.

The chain has TRBV18 and TRBJ2-7, with 7 bases aligning to TRBD1. Germline V gives CDR1 KGHSH, CDR2 LQKENI. CDR3 length: 12 residues. J gave up 4 bases and V 7 bases, and 4 bases lay outside the gene matches. CDR3 coding DNA: TGTGCCAGCTGGACAGGACCGTACGAGCAGTACTTC. Protein sequence: CASWTGPYEQYF.

The table lists this clonotype with many counts. The CDR3 region has the DNA TGCGCCAGCAGCCTAGGGACAGTGAAACAGGAGGCTTTCTTT. This encodes CASSLGTVKQEAFF. The chain employs TRBV5-1 and TRBJ1-1; TRBD1 matches at 7 bases. Germline-derived CDR1 and CDR2 are SGHRS and YFSETQ. The CDR3 has 14 residues. After removal of 4 bases from V and 11 bases from J, the junction contained 14 bases not matched to a gene.

The table lists this clonotype with many counts. This chain uses TRBV7-2 with TRBJ1-1; 9 positions match TRBD1. This CDR3 has 17 residues. Per the germline V gene, CDR1 is SGHTA and CDR2 is FQGNSA. V lost 5 bases to trimming and J lost 0 bases; unmatched junction nucleotides: 10. The CDR3 is CASSRNRGPGMNTEAFF. CDR3 coding DNA: TGTGCCAGCAGCCGCAACAGGGGGCCAGGGATGAACACTGAAGCTTTCTTT. Full variable domain (outside the CDR3, taken from reference TRBV7-2 and TRBJ1-1): GAGVSQSPSNKVTEKGKDVELRCDPISGHTALYWYRQSLGQGLEFLIYFQGNSAPDKSGLPSDRFSAERTGGSVSTLTIQRTQQEDSAVYLCASSRNRGPGMNTEAFFGQGTRLTVV.

This clonotype has at least ten counts. V gene TRBV5-1 combines with J gene TRBJ2-1; possibly TRBD2 for D (6 bases). CDR1 is SGHRS and CDR2 is YFSETQ in the germline V gene. With 4 bases removed from V and 2 bases from J, the gap between germline ends came to 22 bases. The length of the CDR3 is 18 residues. The CDR3: CASSKRGTRTPTYNEQFF. DNA of the CDR3: TGCGCCAGCAGCAAGAGAGGGACTCGAACCCCCACCTACAATGAGCAGTTCTTC.

This clonotype has ten or more counts. The chain uses TRBV20-1 and TRBJ2-7; weak D call: TRBD2 (7 bases). V was shortened by 3 bases and J by 0 bases, with 12 bases between the two germline ends. CDR1 is DFQATT, CDR2 SNEGSKA, per germline (reference sequence). The CDR3 runs to 14 residues. The CDR3 here is CSASQGGGSYEQYF. The CDR3 DNA reads TGCAGTGCTAGTCAAGGGGGGGGCTCCTACGAGCAGTACTTC.

The table lists this clonotype with many counts. This chain connects TRBV29-1 to TRBJ1-1; D is unclear. Trimming took 6 bases from V and 10 from J, leaving 18 bases between them. Germline V gene sequence: CDR1 SQVTM, CDR2 ANQGSEA. The CDR3 length is 12 residues. In DNA form, the CDR3 reads TGCAGCGTCGACCTCGGGGTTTGGAGAGCTTTCTTT. This translates into CSVDLGVWRAFF.

V gene TRBV4-2 combines with J gene TRBJ2-7; D tentatively fits TRBD1 or TRBD2 (5 bases each). Trimming removed 1 base at V and 6 bases at J, with 19 bases between. The germline CDR1 and CDR2 sequences are LGHNA and YNFKEQ. CDR3 length: 16 amino acids. The CDR3 region has the DNA TGTGCCAGCAGCCAAGTGTCCGGGACGGTTGTCTGCGAGCAGTACTTC. Protein sequence: CASSQVSGTVVCEQYF.

Ten or more counts support this clonotype. The rearrangement links TRBV7-6 to TRBJ1-3; 7 nucleotides agree with TRBD1. This CDR3 comprises 13 residues. The V and J ends lost 3 bases and 4 bases, in that order; junction bases with no gene match: 0. CDR1 and CDR2 from the germline V gene are SGHVS and FNYEAQ. CDR3 amino acids: CASSLDRGNTIYF. In nucleotides, the CDR3 is TGTGCCAGCAGCTTGGACAGGGGAAACACCATATATTTT.

This clonotype was observed at least ten times. The chain couples TRBV7-2 to TRBJ2-3; TRBD2 agrees at 11 bases. The CDR3 has 15 residues. J lost 1 base, V lost 7 bases, and 4 bases had no gene match. Germline CDR1 SGHTA, CDR2 FQGNSA. In nucleotides, the CDR3 is TGTGCCAGCACCACGGGACTAGCGGGCACAGATACGCAGTATTTT. This codes for CASTTGLAGTDTQYF.

A note on this clonotype: A much larger clone lies a single base off, so this may be a read error. The chain uses TRBV5-1 and TRBJ1-1; D is perhaps TRBD1 (5 bases). Germline values: CDR1 SGHRS, CDR2 YFSETQ. CDR3 size: 15 residues. CDR3 sequence: CASSPRGGMSTEAFF. Written as DNA, the CDR3 is TGCGCCAGCAGCCCCCGTGGGGGGATGAGCACTGAAGCTTTTTTT.

This clonotype was seen ten or more times. V usage is TRBV29-1 and J usage is TRBJ2-7; 11 bases line up with TRBD1. The V segment lost 6 bases and the J segment 5 bases; nucleotides outside the gene matches: 6. The V gene's germline CDR1 is SQVTM and CDR2 ANQGSEA. The CDR3 sequence is 13 residues long. CDR3 residues: CSVGTGGFNEQYF. CDR3 in DNA: TGCAGCGTCGGGACAGGGGGATTCAACGAGCAGTACTTC.

This clonotype has a count of ten or more. V gene TRBV3-1 combines with J gene TRBJ2-1; TRBD2 is a possible D gene (6 bases). Germline CDR1 LGHDT, CDR2 YNNKEL (reference sequence). Trimming removed 4 bases at V and 2 bases at J, with 15 bases between. The CDR3 has 16 amino acids. The CDR3 sequence: CASSRRLVNAYNEQFF. CDR3 in DNA: TGTGCCAGCAGCCGCCGACTAGTAAATGCCTACAATGAGCAGTTCTTC.

This clonotype was counted ten times or more. This sequence joins TRBV7-2 and TRBJ2-2; D gene ambiguous. Trimming took off 2 bases at V and 7 bases at J, with 2 bases between the two ends. Germline V gives CDR1 SGHTA, CDR2 FQGNSA. The CDR3 is 11 residues long. The CDR3 here is CASSLHGELFF. The CDR3 bases are TGTGCCAGCAGCTTACACGGGGAGCTGTTTTTT.

This clonotype appeared many times. The chain joins TRBV5-1 to TRBJ2-7, with 8 positions matching TRBD2. CDR1 is SGHRS, CDR2 YFSETQ, per germline. The junction had 10 bases not matched to a gene; V was cut back by 3 bases and J by 2 bases. The CDR3 length is 16 residues. CDR3 loop: CASSSRVSGVAYEQYF. The CDR3 DNA reads as TGCGCCAGCAGCTCCCGGGTTAGCGGGGTCGCCTACGAGCAGTACTTC. The variable domain in full, with the rest retrieved from reference TRBV5-1 and TRBJ2-7, is KAGVTQTPRYLIKTRGQQVTLSCSPISGHRSVSWYQQTPGQGLQFLFEYFSETQRNKGNFPGRFSGRQFSNSRSEMNVSTLELGDSALYLCASSSRVSGVAYEQYFGPGTRLTVT.